The rows below give T cell receptor beta chains drawn from one sample of a study of OX40 agonist ivuxolimab in advanced cancers. Sequenced by immunoSEQ multiplex PCR; TCRdb stores in-frame clones only, minus some. The table includes about 83,000 clones, 92% detected once. The sample here was CD4+ or CD8+ T cells sorted from blood, taken in a trial of the OX40 agonist ivuxolimab. Every receptor here comes from an adult with an advanced solid tumor such as melanoma, head and neck, liver or kidney cancer. The CDR3 runs from the conserved cysteine through the conserved F or W. The D gene is left open where the match is weak. Clone size, where shown, is once, few, many, or a class for clones that have expanded.

D gene,clone size,J gene,V gene,CDR3 DNA,CDR3 protein
NA,NA,TRBJ2-7,TRBV5-1,TGCGCCAGCAGCTTATCACAGTCCGCCTCCTACGAGCAGTACTTC,CASSLSQSASYEQYF
TRBD1,NA,TRBJ2-7,TRBV2,TGTGCCAGCAACCCGGACAGGGGGCACTCCTACGAGCAGTACTTC,CASNPDRGHSYEQYF
NA,few,TRBJ2-1,TRBV5-5,TGTGCCAGCAGCGGCGGTATGTGGGGGGCCAACAATGAGCAGTTCTTC,CASSGGMWGANNEQFF
TRBD1,NA,TRBJ1-1,TRBV6-4,TGTGCCAGCAGTGACACGACAGGGGGAAACACTGAAGCTTTCTTT,CASSDTTGGNTEAFF
NA,NA,TRBJ2-7,TRBV29-1,TGCAGCGGCCTGGGGGCGGTAAACGAGCAGTACTTC,CSGLGAVNEQYF
TRBD2,NA,TRBJ2-7,TRBV5-5,TGTGCCAGCAGCCCTCAAGGACAAGTTTACGGGGGGGAGCAGTACTTC,CASSPQGQVYGGEQYF
NA,NA,TRBJ2-3,TRBV30,TGTGCCTGGAGCGAGTCGGCGGAGCTTACGCAGTATTTT,CAWSESAELTQYF
TRBD1,NA,TRBJ2-1,TRBV27,TGTGCCAGCAGTTCCCCTTTTCAGACAGGGATTATAGGCGATGAGCAGTTCTTC,CASSSPFQTGIIGDEQFF
TRBD1,NA,TRBJ1-1,TRBV4-1,TGCGCCAGCAGCCCGACAGGGTCGGTGGGGAACACTGAAGCTTTCTTT,CASSPTGSVGNTEAFF
NA,NA,TRBJ2-3,TRBV27,TGTGCCAGCAGCCCAGGGGTTGGCACAGATACGCAGTATTTT,CASSPGVGTDTQYF
NA,NA,TRBJ2-4,TRBV11-2,TGTGCCAGCAGCTCAAATCAAGGGGAGGGGGGCAAAAACATTCAGTACTTC,CASSSNQGEGGKNIQYF
TRBD1,NA,TRBJ2-7,TRBV6-4,TGTGCCAGCAGCCAGACAGGGGCCGACTACGAGCAGTACTTC,CASSQTGADYEQYF
NA,once,TRBJ2-5,TRBV2,TGTGCCAGCTTTCCGACAGCCAGATGGGAGACCCAGTACTTC,CASFPTARWETQYF
NA,NA,TRBJ2-1,TRBV13,TGTGCCAGCAGCTTTGAGAACAATGAGCAGTTCTTC,CASSFENNEQFF
TRBD1,few,TRBJ2-7,TRBV13,TGTGCCAGCAGCTCGGGACAGGGCTACGAGCAGTACTTC,CASSSGQGYEQYF
NA,NA,TRBJ2-7,TRBV11-2,TGTGCCAGCACCGCCGGGATAGGCTACTACGAGCAGTACTTC,CASTAGIGYYEQYF
NA,NA,TRBJ1-5,TRBV9,TGTGCCAGCAGCGTAGGAGGGTCAGGTAATCAGCCCCAGCATTTT,CASSVGGSGNQPQHF
TRBD1,NA,TRBJ1-2,TRBV27,TGTGCCAGCAGTTTATTAACAGGGGAGCATGGCTACACCTTC,CASSLLTGEHGYTF
NA,NA,TRBJ2-2,TRBV7-9,TGTGCCAGCAGCTTAGGGAAGCAGGGTGAAACCGGGGAGCTGTTTTTT,CASSLGKQGETGELFF
NA,NA,TRBJ1-1,TRBV9,TGTGCCAGCAGCGTAGGAGTCGGGCAGGGAGGGCCTGAAGCTTTCTTT,CASSVGVGQGGPEAFF
TRBD1,NA,TRBJ1-6,TRBV15,TGTGCCACCACCCCGGGGGGACAGTCCTATAATTCACCCCTCCACTTT,CATTPGGQSYNSPLHF
NA,NA,TRBJ1-1,TRBV14,TGTGCCAGCAGCCAAGGGGCCAGGGGAAGTGACACTGAAGCTTTCTTT,CASSQGARGSDTEAFF
NA,NA,TRBJ2-7,TRBV7-2,TGTGCCAGCAGAAGTGCCGGACCCTACGAGCAGTACTTC,CASRSAGPYEQYF
TRBD2,NA,TRBJ2-7,TRBV6-1,TGTGCCAGCAGTGAAGTACTAGCGGGCTACGAGCAGTACTTC,CASSEVLAGYEQYF
TRBD1,NA,TRBJ1-5,TRBV10-3,TGTGCCATCAGTGCCGTAGGGGGCGTGCAGCCCCAGCATTTT,CAISAVGGVQPQHF
TRBD2,NA,TRBJ2-1,TRBV9,TGTGCCAGCAGCACCCGGGGGGTAGACAATGAGCAGTTCTTC,CASSTRGVDNEQFF
NA,once,TRBJ1-6,TRBV7-6,TGTGCCAGCAGCCTCCTAACAGAACCCAATTATAATTCACCCCTCCACTTT,CASSLLTEPNYNSPLHF
NA,NA,TRBJ2-7,TRBV27,TGTGCCAGCAGTTTCGGAGACGGCTCCTACGAGCAGTACTTC,CASSFGDGSYEQYF
NA,NA,TRBJ1-4,TRBV7-8,TGTGCCAGCAATCTAGAAGGGGGGGCTAATGAAAAACTGTTTTTT,CASNLEGGANEKLFF
TRBD2,NA,TRBJ2-3,TRBV4-3,TGCGCCAGCAGCCAAGAACCACCGGGCGGGGGATCCACAGATACGCAGTATTTT,CASSQEPPGGGSTDTQYF
NA,once,TRBJ1-1,TRBV5-1,TGCGCCAGCAGCCTGCGGACAGTGCGGTCTGGCTTCACTGAAGCTTTCTTT,CASSLRTVRSGFTEAFF
TRBD1,once,TRBJ1-2,TRBV29-1,TGCAGCGTTGTAACCCCGTCGACAGGGTCCTATGGCTACACCTTC,CSVVTPSTGSYGYTF
TRBD1,NA,TRBJ2-1,TRBV7-3,TGTGCCAGCAGCTTAAGAGGGACAGGGGATAATGAGCAGTTCTTC,CASSLRGTGDNEQFF
TRBD1,NA,TRBJ2-1,TRBV19,TGTGCCAGTAGTATTGCAGGGGGTTCAGAGCAGTTCTTC,CASSIAGGSEQFF
NA,NA,TRBJ1-4,TRBV7-9,TGTGCCAGCAGCTTGAATGAAAAACTGTTTTTT,CASSLNEKLFF
TRBD1,NA,TRBJ2-7,TRBV7-9,TGTGCCAGCAGCTGGACAGGGGGCTCCTACGAGCAGTACTTC,CASSWTGGSYEQYF
NA,NA,TRBJ2-2,TRBV4-3,TGCGCCAGCAGCCCGGACGGGGCGAACACCGGGGAGCTGTTTTTT,CASSPDGANTGELFF
NA,NA,TRBJ2-7,TRBV9,TGTGCCAGCAGCGGGGGGGACAGAGCCCTCTACGAGCAGTACTTC,CASSGGDRALYEQYF
TRBD2,NA,TRBJ2-2,TRBV14,TGTGCCAGCAGCCCGGACCGGACTAGCGGAGACGGGGAGCTGTTTTTT,CASSPDRTSGDGELFF
NA,NA,TRBJ2-1,TRBV6-5,TGTGCCAGCAGTTACGGGGGGGCCCCACCGCACAATGAGCAGTTCTTC,CASSYGGAPPHNEQFF
NA,NA,TRBJ1-1,TRBV7-9,TGTGCCAGCAGCTTTGGGGACACTGAAGCTTTCTTT,CASSFGDTEAFF
TRBD1,NA,TRBJ2-7,TRBV27,TGTGCCAGCAGCCTCACAGGGGATATTACGTACGAGCAGTACTTC,CASSLTGDITYEQYF
NA,NA,TRBJ2-5,TRBV7-3,TGTGCCAGCAGCCCCAGGGGATTTACGGGTGAGACCCAGTACTTC,CASSPRGFTGETQYF
NA,NA,TRBJ2-7,TRBV13,TGTGCCAGCAGCTCGGGCAGGAACTACGAGCAGTACTTC,CASSSGRNYEQYF
NA,NA,TRBJ2-7,TRBV4-2,TGTGCCAGCAGCCAAGACCTCGGCCTCTCTTCCTACGAGCAGTACTTC,CASSQDLGLSSYEQYF
NA,NA,TRBJ1-2,TRBV6-1,TGTGCCAGCAGGGAAGGAGTGACACCCTATGGCTACACCTTC,CASREGVTPYGYTF
TRBD1,NA,TRBJ1-2,TRBV6-5,TGTGCCAGCAGACCGGGACAGGGAATAAATGGCTACACCTTC,CASRPGQGINGYTF
TRBD1,few,TRBJ1-2,TRBV7-6,TGTGCCAGCAGCCCCCGGACAGGGGCTCACTATGGCTACACCTTC,CASSPRTGAHYGYTF
NA,NA,TRBJ1-1,TRBV7-8,TGTGCCAGCAGCCTTTACGGCAGGGTCCCTGAAGCTTTCTTT,CASSLYGRVPEAFF
NA,NA,TRBJ2-2,TRBV10-3,TGTGCCATCACCCGCGACAGGGAGGAGAACACCGGGGAGCTGTTTTTT,CAITRDREENTGELFF
NA,NA,TRBJ2-2,TRBV7-9,TGTGCCAGCAGCCCGCCGGGGCAGGGTGTTTTCGCGAACACCGGGGAGCTGTTTTTT,CASSPPGQGVFANTGELFF